This T cell receptor (beta chain) is drawn from a study of shared clonotypes between healthy human individuals. As regards this clone: This CDR3 is also generated by other DNA sequences in the sample.

CDR3 length equals 12 residues. Deletions cut 9 bases from V and 1 base from J, with 9 bases between. Germline lookup yields CDR1 MNHNS and CDR2 SASEGT. The team ran DNA from unsorted PBMCs on ten immunoSEQ deep assay plates for sequencing. Per the authors' pipeline: ImmunoSEQ output lacked quality scores and full-length reads, limiting matched filtering. Sequencing was performed with immunoSEQ multiplex PCR; in TCRdb, only in-frame clones are kept and a portion is missing. V and J calls and clone size are given by that table; D and trimming were obtained from the DNA. The data show around 450,000 clones, 70% to 80% seen once.

The genes are TRBV6-1 and TRBJ1-1, with D unclear. This TCR derives from a woman aged 40 to 55 in good health. Some clones in this sample may be carry-over from other donors' samples. Sequenced input: PBMCs. The CDR3 DNA follows: TGTGCCAGTAAGGACCGGAACACTGAAGCTTTCTTT. It is translated as CASKDRNTEAFF.